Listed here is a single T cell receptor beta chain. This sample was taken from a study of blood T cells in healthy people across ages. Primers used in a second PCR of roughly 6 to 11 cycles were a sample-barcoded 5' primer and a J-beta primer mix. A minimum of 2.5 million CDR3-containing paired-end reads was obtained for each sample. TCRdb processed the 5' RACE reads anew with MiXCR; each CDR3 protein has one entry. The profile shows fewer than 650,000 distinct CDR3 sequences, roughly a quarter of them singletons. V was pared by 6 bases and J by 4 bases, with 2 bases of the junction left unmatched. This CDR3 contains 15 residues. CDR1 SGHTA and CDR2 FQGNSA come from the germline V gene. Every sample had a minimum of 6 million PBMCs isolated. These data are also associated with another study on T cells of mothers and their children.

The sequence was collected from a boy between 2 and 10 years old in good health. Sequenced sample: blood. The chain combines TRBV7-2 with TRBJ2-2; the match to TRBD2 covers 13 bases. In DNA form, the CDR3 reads TGTGCCAGCAGGCGGACTAGCGGGGGCACCGGGGAGCTGTTTTTT. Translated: CASRRTSGGTGELFF.